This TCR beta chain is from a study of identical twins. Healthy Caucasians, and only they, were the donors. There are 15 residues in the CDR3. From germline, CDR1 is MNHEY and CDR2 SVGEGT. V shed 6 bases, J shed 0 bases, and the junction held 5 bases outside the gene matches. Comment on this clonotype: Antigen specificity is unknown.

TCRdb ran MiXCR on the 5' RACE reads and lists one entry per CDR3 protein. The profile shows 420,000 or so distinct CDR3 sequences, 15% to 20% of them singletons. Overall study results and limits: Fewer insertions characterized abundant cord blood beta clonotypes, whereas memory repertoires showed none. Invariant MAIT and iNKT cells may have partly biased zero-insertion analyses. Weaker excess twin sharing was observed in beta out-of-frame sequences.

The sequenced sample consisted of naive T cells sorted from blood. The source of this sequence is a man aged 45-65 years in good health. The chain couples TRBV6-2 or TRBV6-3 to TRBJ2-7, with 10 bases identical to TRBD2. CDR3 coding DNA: TGTGCCAGCAGAGGACTAGCGGAGAACTCCTACGAGCAGTACTTC. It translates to CASRGLAENSYEQYF.